The 21 T cell receptor beta chains in this list originate from one sample, sequenced in a study of cytomegalovirus exposure and HLA in healthy donors. PCR used 60 Vbeta primers and 13 Jbeta primers. Assay: immunoSEQ multiplex PCR; the TCRdb copy retains only in-frame clones and omits some. The sample consists of some 130,000 clones, approximately 87% of them appearing once. Specimen: PBMCs. The receptor set was obtained from a woman aged 25 to 39 in good health and CMV-seronegative.

The CDR3 DNA reads TGTGCCACCAGCAGACTGGGGACAGGCCATAACTATGGCTACACCTTC. It codes for CATSRLGTGHNYGYTF. The J gene is TRBJ1-2, the V gene TRBV15, with 8 bases that match TRBD1. The CDR3 consists of 16 residues. J was trimmed by 1 base and V by 2 bases; bases with no gene match: 6. Germline V lookup: CDR1 LNHNV, CDR2 YYDKDF (reference sequence).

J is TRBJ2-1 and V is TRBV10-3, with TRBD2 identical over 8 bases. CDR1 and CDR2 from the germline V gene are ENHRY and SYGVKD. The CDR3 totals 16 residues. V shed 2 bases and J 4 bases; nucleotides not matched to a gene: 7. The CDR3 spells CAISERTSGLYNEQFF. CDR3 bases: TGTGCCATCAGTGAGAGAACTAGCGGATTATACAATGAGCAGTTCTTC.

This clone has only a few counts. The V call is TRBV10-3, the J call TRBJ2-2; 9 bases agree with TRBD1. The CDR3 extends over 17 amino acids. Germline CDR1 reads ENHRY; CDR2 reads SYGVKD. The junction had 15 bases not matched to a gene; V was cut back by 6 bases and J by 7 bases. The CDR3 DNA reads TGTGCCATCAGCACAAGTACAGGGGGCGCCTACGACGGGGAGCTGTTTTTT. Amino acids: CAISTSTGGAYDGELFF.

This chain connects TRBV7-6 to TRBJ2-1; 7 nucleotides agree with TRBD2. V lost 4 bases, J lost 0 bases, and 6 bases stayed unmatched. The CDR3 covers 16 residues. The germline V gene encodes CDR1 SGHVS and CDR2 FNYEAQ. The CDR3 region is CASSSLSGLSYNEQFF. In DNA, the CDR3 is TGTGCCAGCAGCTCCCTTAGCGGGCTCTCCTACAATGAGCAGTTCTTC.

This sequence joins TRBV4-3 and TRBJ2-5; 8 bases map to TRBD2. Per germline, CDR1 LGHNA and CDR2 YSLEER. Trimming at V came to 1 base and at J to 5 bases, leaving 12 bases not matched to a gene. The CDR3 is 17 amino acids. CDR3 in amino acids: CASSQGLGSGGGETQYF. CDR3 nucleotide sequence: TGCGCCAGCAGCCAAGGCCTGGGGAGCGGGGGTGGGGAGACCCAGTACTTC.

J is TRBJ1-4 and V is TRBV28; 9 bases are a match to TRBD1. V shed 6 bases and J 10 bases; nucleotides not matched to a gene: 9. This CDR3 spans 14 amino acids. CDR1 is MDHEN and CDR2 is SYDVKM in the germline V gene. CDR3 nucleotide sequence: TGTGCCAGCAGCGAACCGGACAGGGGAGTAAAACTGTTTTTT. This sequence encodes CASSEPDRGVKLFF.

The rearrangement links TRBV7-8 to TRBJ2-7, with TRBD1 identical over 10 bases. With 5 bases clipped from V and 4 bases from J, the junction kept 5 bases outside the gene matches. This CDR3 contains 14 residues. The germline V gene encodes CDR1 SGHVS and CDR2 FQNEAQ. In DNA form, the CDR3 reads TGTGCCAGCAGCCCGGGACAGGGGCTTTACGAGCAGTACTTC. Its translation: CASSPGQGLYEQYF. Filled out from reference TRBV7-8 and TRBJ2-7, the complete variable domain reads GAGVSQSPRYKVAKRGQDVALRCDPISGHVSLFWYQQALGQGPEFLTYFQNEAQLDKSGLPSDRFFAERPEGSVSTLKIQRTQQEDSAVYLCASSPGQGLYEQYFGPGTRLTVT.

This clone was counted between two and nine times. The CDR3 is CASSTRRAFF. CDR3 in DNA: TGTGCCAGCAGTACCCGGAGAGCTTTCTTT. The chain employs TRBV6-8 and TRBJ1-1; unclear D gene. Trimming left V 5 bases short and J 10 bases short, with 8 bases between. This CDR3 spans 10 amino acids. Germline CDR1 MNHGY, CDR2 SAAAGT.

The rearrangement uses TRBV10-3 and TRBJ2-1; the match to TRBD2 covers 12 bases. The CDR3 has 22 residues. V lost 3 bases and J lost 8; bases outside the gene matches: 26. The germline CDR1 and CDR2 sequences are ENHRY and SYGVKD. Written as DNA, the CDR3 is TGTGCCATCAGTGATTGGAGAGGGCTTAGGGCTAGCGGGGGGGACCCATGGCATGAGCAGTTCTTC. Translating it yields CAISDWRGLRASGGDPWHEQFF.

This chain connects TRBV27 to TRBJ1-1; D may be TRBD1 (6 bases). CDR1 is MNHEY, CDR2 SMNVEV, per germline (reference sequence). This CDR3 comprises 13 residues. Trimming pared 5 bases from V and 7 bases from J, leaving 14 bases between. In DNA, the CDR3 is TGTGCCAGCAGTCCGGACAGCTGGGGTGAAGCTTTCTTT. Protein: CASSPDSWGEAFF.

This sequence joins TRBV7-8 and TRBJ2-7, with TRBD2 identical over 7 bases. Per the germline V gene, CDR1 is SGHVS and CDR2 is FQNEAQ. CDR3 length: 15 amino acids. With V trimmed by 4 bases and J by 0 bases, 6 bases remained unmatched. The CDR3 DNA reads TGTGCCAGCAGCTCCCCTCGGACTAGCTCCTACGAGCAGTACTTC. It specifies CASSSPRTSSYEQYF.

J is TRBJ2-7 and V is TRBV7-9; 9 nucleotides match TRBD1. The CDR3 consists of 16 residues. V dropped 4 bases and J dropped 2; count of bases not matched to a gene: 9. The V gene's germline CDR1 is SEHNR and CDR2 FQNEAQ (reference sequence). The CDR3 protein is CASSYGQGITAYEQYF. CDR3 bases: TGTGCCAGCAGCTATGGACAGGGGATAACAGCCTACGAGCAGTACTTC.

The J gene is TRBJ2-5, the V gene TRBV11-2, with 12 bases matching TRBD2. CDR1 and CDR2 (germline): SGHAT, FQNNGV. The CDR3 is 15 amino acids. V was pared by 5 bases and J by 2 bases, with 3 bases of the junction left unmatched. CDR3 in DNA: TGTGCCAGCAGCCGACTAGCGGGGGTGCAAGAGACCCAGTACTTC. It codes for CASSRLAGVQETQYF.

CDR3 residues: CASSLAPSRERLKGDTQYF. CDR3 coding DNA: TGTGCCAGCAGCTTAGCCCCCTCGAGAGAGAGACTTAAAGGAGATACGCAGTATTTT. The gene calls are TRBV7-8 and TRBJ2-3; D is ambiguous. The CDR3 extends over 19 amino acids. Looked up from germline, CDR1 is SGHVS and CDR2 is FQNEAQ. The V end was cut by 0 bases, the J end by 5 bases, with 24 bases between.

In this sample, this clone turned up once. The rearrangement uses TRBV25-1 and TRBJ2-7; TRBD1 matches at 8 bases. This CDR3 comprises 13 residues. J gave up 6 bases and V 8 bases, and 9 bases lay outside the gene matches. From germline, CDR1 is MGHDK and CDR2 SYGVNS. CDR3 in DNA: TGTGCCAGCGGCCGGGACAGGATTGGCGAGCAGTACTTC. Translated, it gives CASGRDRIGEQYF.

This rearrangement joins TRBV7-2 to TRBJ1-3; 7 nucleotides agree with TRBD1. V dropped 5 bases and J dropped 2; count of bases not matched to a gene: 12. This CDR3 comprises 17 residues. Germline V gives CDR1 SGHTA, CDR2 FQGNSA. The CDR3: CASSPGYRGIAGNTIYF. CDR3 DNA sequence: TGTGCCAGCAGCCCCGGATACAGGGGTATAGCTGGAAACACCATATATTTT.

The chain uses TRBV30 and TRBJ2-2; maybe TRBD2 (5 bases). The CDR3 runs 15 residues. V was cut by 5 bases and J by 4 bases, with 17 bases left in between. The germline V gene has CDR1 GTSNPN and CDR2 SVGIG (reference sequence). CDR3 coding DNA: TGTGCCTGGGCGCCGGGGTTTCGGGTCACCGGGGAGCTGTTTTTT. It specifies CAWAPGFRVTGELFF.

This chain connects TRBV6-5 to TRBJ2-5, with D tentatively TRBD2 (5 bases). There are 14 residues in the CDR3. The V gene's germline CDR1 is MNHEY and CDR2 SVGAGI. Trimming cost V 2 bases and J 7 bases, with 14 bases left between them. CDR3 in DNA: TGTGCCAGCAGTTACCCTCACGCTCGGGGGACCCAGTACTTC. This encodes CASSYPHARGTQYF.

The rearrangement links TRBV30 to TRBJ2-5; TRBD2 is a possible D gene (5 bases). V was trimmed by 1 base and J by 5 bases, leaving 8 bases between them. Germline CDR1 and CDR2: GTSNPN and SVGIG (reference sequence). The CDR3 covers 12 residues. The CDR3 spells CAWSGADETQYF. The CDR3 bases are TGTGCCTGGAGTGGAGCGGATGAGACCCAGTACTTC.

The chain couples TRBV2 to TRBJ2-2, with D tentatively TRBD1 (6 bases). Germline V lookup: CDR1 SNHLY, CDR2 FYNNEI. The CDR3 is 17 residues long. Trimming removed 6 bases from V and 1 base from J, with 18 bases in between. DNA of the CDR3: TGTGCCAGCAGGGAGACCTTGAACAGGGTGAACACCGGGGAGCTGTTTTTT. This gives the protein CASRETLNRVNTGELFF.

This clone has only one observation. The rearrangement uses TRBV9 and TRBJ2-5; 10 positions match TRBD2. Unmatched junction bases numbered 6, after V lost 3 bases and J lost 4 bases. This CDR3 comprises 15 residues. In germline, CDR1 is SGDLS, CDR2 YYNGEE. CDR3 in DNA: TGTGCCAGCAGCGCTGTGGGACTAGCGATAGAGACCCAGTACTTC. Residues: CASSAVGLAIETQYF.